The rows below give T cell receptor beta chains drawn from one sample of a study of cytomegalovirus exposure and HLA in healthy donors. The assay was immunoSEQ multiplex PCR, and TCRdb's table has in-frame clones only and misses some. The sample has about 120,000 clones, 81% seen once. The sequencing input was PBMCs. Source of these receptors: a woman aged 40 to 50 in good health and CMV-seronegative. Both conserved end residues are part of each CDR3. The D gene is left open where the match is weak. Not all rows give a size; the values are once, few, many and, for expanded clones, a class.

d_call: -; clone_size: -; j_call: TRBJ2-5; v_call: TRBV5-1; cdr3_nt: TGCGCCAGCAGCTTGGATTGGAGTAAGTGGGAGACCCAGTACTTC; cdr3_aa: CASSLDWSKWETQYF
d_call: -; clone_size: -; j_call: TRBJ1-6; v_call: TRBV19; cdr3_nt: TGTGCCAGTAGAGTGAGCTCCTATAATTCACCCCTCCACTTT; cdr3_aa: CASRVSSYNSPLHF
d_call: -; clone_size: -; j_call: TRBJ2-1; v_call: TRBV4-3; cdr3_nt: TGCGCCAGCAGCCAAGAAAGCGGTCCCTACAATGAGCAGTTCTTC; cdr3_aa: CASSQESGPYNEQFF
d_call: TRBD1; clone_size: -; j_call: TRBJ1-1; v_call: TRBV10-2; cdr3_nt: TGCGCCAGCAGTCCTCAGGGGGCTAGAGCTTTCTTT; cdr3_aa: CASSPQGARAFF
d_call: TRBD2; clone_size: few; j_call: TRBJ2-3; v_call: TRBV4-3; cdr3_nt: TGCGCCAGCAGCCAAGATTCGAGCGGGAGGGCTGCAGATACGCAGTATTTT; cdr3_aa: CASSQDSSGRAADTQYF
d_call: TRBD1; clone_size: few; j_call: TRBJ1-4; v_call: TRBV7-9; cdr3_nt: TGTGCCAGCAGCTTAGGGGGACAGGGTAATGAAAAACTGTTTTTT; cdr3_aa: CASSLGGQGNEKLFF
d_call: TRBD2; clone_size: -; j_call: TRBJ2-2; v_call: TRBV5-4; cdr3_nt: TGTGCCAGCAGCAAAGGCCTAGCGGGAGTGGAAGGAGGCGGGGAGCTGTTTTTT; cdr3_aa: CASSKGLAGVEGGGELFF
d_call: -; clone_size: -; j_call: TRBJ1-2; v_call: TRBV7-9; cdr3_nt: TGTTCCAGCAGCACCAGGGATGGCTACACCTTC; cdr3_aa: CSSSTRDGYTF
d_call: -; clone_size: -; j_call: TRBJ2-2; v_call: TRBV13; cdr3_nt: TGTGCCAGCAGCTTAGGCGGTGAGAGGAACACCGGGGAGCTGTTTTTT; cdr3_aa: CASSLGGERNTGELFF
d_call: TRBD1; clone_size: few; j_call: TRBJ1-4; v_call: TRBV5-4; cdr3_nt: TGTGCCAGCAGCGCGACAGGGTCAGGAGCAACTAATGAAAAACTGTTTTTT; cdr3_aa: CASSATGSGATNEKLFF
d_call: -; clone_size: -; j_call: TRBJ2-3; v_call: TRBV5-1; cdr3_nt: TGCGCCAGCAGCTTGGCCTCCTCGGGCACAGATACGCAGTATTTT; cdr3_aa: CASSLASSGTDTQYF
d_call: TRBD2; clone_size: -; j_call: TRBJ2-7; v_call: TRBV6-1; cdr3_nt: TGTGCCAGCAGCCCGGGGGCTAGCGGGAATTACGAGCAGTACTTC; cdr3_aa: CASSPGASGNYEQYF
d_call: TRBD1; clone_size: -; j_call: TRBJ1-1; v_call: TRBV28; cdr3_nt: TGTGCCTCCCATGGGGTACAGGGGGCGAGCACTGAAGCTTTCTTT; cdr3_aa: CASHGVQGASTEAFF
d_call: -; clone_size: -; j_call: TRBJ1-1; v_call: TRBV9; cdr3_nt: TGTGCCAGCAGCGTAACTTCACAGACTGAAGCTTTCTTT; cdr3_aa: CASSVTSQTEAFF
d_call: -; clone_size: -; j_call: TRBJ1-1; v_call: TRBV18; cdr3_nt: TGTGCCAGCTCACCACGGCGGGCCGCGAACACTGAAGCTTTCTTT; cdr3_aa: CASSPRRAANTEAFF
d_call: TRBD2; clone_size: -; j_call: TRBJ2-1; v_call: TRBV6-1; cdr3_nt: TGTGCCAGCAGTGGACTAGCGGGGACCTACAATGAGCAGTTCTTC; cdr3_aa: CASSGLAGTYNEQFF
d_call: -; clone_size: -; j_call: TRBJ2-3; v_call: TRBV11-2; cdr3_nt: TGTGCCAGCAGCTTAAGGCAGGGCACTAGCACAGATACGCAGTATTTT; cdr3_aa: CASSLRQGTSTDTQYF
d_call: -; clone_size: -; j_call: TRBJ1-1; v_call: TRBV5-4; cdr3_nt: TGTGCCAGCAGCATTCCAGGGGTGCCCCTCATGAACACTGAAGCTTTCTTT; cdr3_aa: CASSIPGVPLMNTEAFF
d_call: TRBD1; clone_size: once; j_call: TRBJ2-4; v_call: TRBV7-6; cdr3_nt: TGTGCCAGCAGCCCCACCAGGCTGGGACAGAAAAACATTCAGTACTTC; cdr3_aa: CASSPTRLGQKNIQYF
d_call: -; clone_size: -; j_call: TRBJ2-5; v_call: TRBV9; cdr3_nt: TGTGCCAGCAGCGTAGGGAGATACCACCAAGAGACCCAGTACTTC; cdr3_aa: CASSVGRYHQETQYF
d_call: TRBD1; clone_size: -; j_call: TRBJ2-5; v_call: TRBV11-1; cdr3_nt: TGTGCCAGCACAATCTTCCGAGGCCCAGGGGGCTTTGAGACCCAGTACTTC; cdr3_aa: CASTIFRGPGGFETQYF
d_call: TRBD2; clone_size: -; j_call: TRBJ2-1; v_call: TRBV5-6; cdr3_nt: TGTGCCAGCAGCTTGTCAGCGGGAGTCGGATGGGGCAATGAGCAGTTCTTC; cdr3_aa: CASSLSAGVGWGNEQFF
d_call: -; clone_size: -; j_call: TRBJ1-4; v_call: TRBV27; cdr3_nt: TGTGCCAGCAGCTACGGCCGGGGGGGGGATGAAAAACTGTTTTTT; cdr3_aa: CASSYGRGGDEKLFF
d_call: TRBD2; clone_size: -; j_call: TRBJ2-7; v_call: TRBV6-5; cdr3_nt: TGTGCCAGCAGTTACTCGACAGCGGGAGGCGAGCAGTACTTC; cdr3_aa: CASSYSTAGGEQYF
d_call: -; clone_size: -; j_call: TRBJ1-2; v_call: TRBV5-4; cdr3_nt: TGTGCCAGCAGCCGTCTGCAGGGGCTTAACTATGGCTACACCTTC; cdr3_aa: CASSRLQGLNYGYTF
d_call: -; clone_size: -; j_call: TRBJ2-7; v_call: TRBV7-2; cdr3_nt: TGTGCCAGCAGCTTAGCGTCGGTGGGCCACTACGAGCAGTACTTC; cdr3_aa: CASSLASVGHYEQYF
d_call: -; clone_size: -; j_call: TRBJ2-2; v_call: TRBV27; cdr3_nt: TGTGCCAGCAGTTTGCGGTGGGAGGCTTCCGGGGAGCTGTTTTTT; cdr3_aa: CASSLRWEASGELFF
d_call: -; clone_size: -; j_call: TRBJ1-2; v_call: TRBV19; cdr3_nt: TGTGCCAGTAGTCCCACCAGGCCAGGGGATGGCTACACCTTC; cdr3_aa: CASSPTRPGDGYTF
d_call: -; clone_size: -; j_call: TRBJ2-5; v_call: TRBV2; cdr3_nt: TGTGCCAGCAGCGCGGGATGGGAGACCCAGTACTTC; cdr3_aa: CASSAGWETQYF
d_call: TRBD2; clone_size: -; j_call: TRBJ2-7; v_call: TRBV18; cdr3_nt: TGTGCCAGCTCACCACTTGCTAGCGGGAGTTTAGAGGACTCCTACGAGCAGTACTTC; cdr3_aa: CASSPLASGSLEDSYEQYF
d_call: TRBD1; clone_size: -; j_call: TRBJ2-3; v_call: TRBV6-1; cdr3_nt: TGTGCCAGCACCTCAGGGGGAAGCACAGATACGCAGTATTTT; cdr3_aa: CASTSGGSTDTQYF
d_call: -; clone_size: -; j_call: TRBJ1-1; v_call: TRBV7-8; cdr3_nt: TGTGCCAGCAGCTCCACAGGGATTCACCAAGCTTTCTTT; cdr3_aa: CASSSTGIHQAFF
d_call: TRBD2; clone_size: -; j_call: TRBJ2-7; v_call: TRBV4-2; cdr3_nt: TGTGCCAGCAGCCAAGATCTAAGCGGGAGCAGGTACGAGCAGTACTTC; cdr3_aa: CASSQDLSGSRYEQYF
d_call: TRBD2; clone_size: -; j_call: TRBJ2-7; v_call: TRBV5-1; cdr3_nt: TGCGCCAGCAGCTTGGTTCTAGCGGGGGGATACGAGCAGTACTTC; cdr3_aa: CASSLVLAGGYEQYF
d_call: TRBD1; clone_size: -; j_call: TRBJ2-5; v_call: TRBV6-1; cdr3_nt: TGTGCCAGCAGCCGGGACAGTGGAAAAGAGACCCAGTACTTC; cdr3_aa: CASSRDSGKETQYF
d_call: TRBD2; clone_size: -; j_call: TRBJ2-1; v_call: TRBV6-1; cdr3_nt: TGTGCCAGCAGTGAAATCCCCCTAGCGGGAAGGCATGAGCAGTTCTTC; cdr3_aa: CASSEIPLAGRHEQFF
d_call: -; clone_size: once; j_call: TRBJ2-1; v_call: TRBV7-9; cdr3_nt: TGTGCCAGCAGCCCAGGGGAAGCCTACAATGAGCAGTTCTTC; cdr3_aa: CASSPGEAYNEQFF